Below are 24 T cell receptor beta chains sequenced from a single sample in a study of blood T cells in healthy people across ages. The authors ran a second PCR of roughly 6 to 12 cycles using a sample-barcoded 5' primer and a J-beta primer mix. TCRdb recomputed calls from the 5' RACE reads with MiXCR, one row per CDR3 protein. The sample lists roughly 790,000 distinct CDR3 sequences, 43% occurring once. Sequences were obtained from blood. All receptors come from a woman aged 60 to 75 in good health.

A remark on this clonotype: A read error may be the cause here, since a much bigger clone is one base away. CDR3 in amino acids: CASSRRDPSTDTQYF. The CDR3 DNA sequence: TGTGCCAGCAGTCGACGGGATCCCTCCACAGATACGCAGTATTTT. The rearrangement joins TRBV12-3 or TRBV12-4 to TRBJ2-3, with D possibly TRBD2 on 5 matching bases. The ends were cut back, 5 bases at V and 2 bases at J, with 14 bases in the middle. There are 15 residues in the CDR3.

Concerning this clonotype itself: One base away lies a much larger clone, so this may be a sequencing read error. The chain links TRBV12-3 or TRBV12-4 to TRBJ2-5; tentative D call: TRBD2 (5 bases). The length of the CDR3 is 18 residues. V lost 2 bases to trimming and J lost 11 bases, with 30 bases between them. In DNA form, the CDR3 reads TGTGCCAGCAGTTTACCTCCCTCAACGGGGAGCTCCTACAATGAGCAGTACTTC. Amino acid sequence: CASSLPPSTGSSYNEQYF.

The genes are TRBV13 and TRBJ2-5; D remains unclear. This CDR3 contains 15 residues. With 2 bases removed from V and 11 bases from J, the gap between germline ends came to 21 bases. CDR1 is PRHDT, CDR2 FYEKMQ, per germline (reference sequence). The CDR3 spells CASSLLAAIDNEQYF. The DNA for the CDR3 is TGTGCCAGCAGCTTATTAGCCGCTATAGACAATGAGCAGTACTTC.

Remarks on this clonotype: A much larger clone lies a single base off, so this may be a read error. V and J are TRBV4-2 and TRBJ2-1; 9 positions agree with TRBD2. The germline V gene encodes CDR1 LGHNA and CDR2 YNFKEQ. This CDR3 is built from 16 residues. The CDR3 DNA follows: TGTGCCAGCAGCCCCCTAGCGGGGAACTCCTACAATGTGCAGTTCTTC. It codes for CASSPLAGNSYNVQFF.

The V and J genes are TRBV11-2 and TRBJ2-7, with a tentative D call TRBD1 (6 bases). The J call is in doubt because the DNA end fits TRBJ2-5 better. The CDR3 is made up of 15 amino acids. CDR1 is SGHAT and CDR2 is FQNNGV in the germline V gene. The CDR3 sequence is CASSLDPTGSKTQYF. DNA of the CDR3: TGTGCCAGCAGCTTAGATCCCACAGGGAGCAAGACCCAGTACTTC.

The V and J genes are TRBV12-3 or TRBV12-4 and TRBJ2-3; no clear D. CDR3 length: 16 residues. V lost 4 bases to trimming and J lost 6 bases, with 20 bases between them. This CDR3 reads CASSYPYDGVGDTQYF. In nucleotides, the CDR3 is TGTGCCAGCAGTTACCCCTATGACGGTGTCGGCGATACGCAGTATTTT.

The V and J genes are TRBV3-1 and TRBJ1-2; D is uncertain. The V gene's germline CDR1 is LGHDT and CDR2 YNNKEL (reference sequence). The CDR3 loop spans 12 amino acids. V lost 1 base to trimming and J lost 6 bases, with 6 bases between them. The CDR3 sequence: CASSQGSNGYTF. For the CDR3, the DNA is TGTGCCAGCAGCCAAGGGTCTAATGGCTACACCTTC.

V usage is TRBV5-1 and J usage is TRBJ2-7; D possibly corresponds to TRBD2 (6 bases). The J call may be faulty, since TRBJ2-5 better matches the DNA end. The germline gives CDR1 SGHRS, CDR2 YFSETQ. The CDR3 contains 15 residues. The CDR3 loop reads CASSLPPTSKETQYF. The CDR3 bases are TGCGCCAGCAGCTTACCTCCTACTAGCAAAGAGACCCAGTACTTC.

V is TRBV5-8 and J is TRBJ2-4; perhaps TRBD1 as D (7 bases). The CDR3 is 17 residues long. CDR1 is SGHTS and CDR2 is YDEGEE in the germline V gene. V was cut by 3 bases and J by 0 bases, with 16 bases left in between. In DNA, the CDR3 is TGTGCCAGCAGCTCCGGACAGGCGGGACTAGCCAAAAACATTCAGTACTTC. This gives the protein CASSSGQAGLAKNIQYF.

About this clonotype: At one end the junction does not follow the germline gene, possibly because of a read error. The chain employs TRBV14 and TRBJ1-3, with 8 bases lining up with TRBD1. In germline, CDR1 is SGHDN, CDR2 FVKESK. This CDR3 comprises 17 residues. The CDR3 bases are TGTGCCGGCAGCCAAGGAGGACAGGGATCTTCTGGAAACACCATATATTTT. Translating gives CAGSQGGQGSSGNTIYF. The full variable domain, its missing parts supplied by reference TRBV14 and TRBJ1-3, is EAGVTQFPSHSVIEKGQTVTLRCDPISGHDNLYWYRRVMGKEIKFLLHFVKESKQDESGMPNNRFLAERTGGTYSTLKVQPAELEDSGVYFCAGSQGGQGSSGNTIYFGEGSWLTVV.

V usage is TRBV7-2 and J usage is TRBJ2-7, with D possibly being TRBD1 or TRBD2 (5 bases each). The CDR3 runs to 16 residues. Trimming removed 0 bases at V and 7 bases at J, with 19 bases between. CDR1 is SGHTA, CDR2 FQGNSA, per germline. CDR3 protein: CASSLARDHSGNEQYF. CDR3 nucleotide sequence: TGTGCCAGCAGCTTAGCCCGGGACCACTCCGGGAATGAGCAGTACTTC.

This clonotype was picked up one time. This clone may be a read error of a much larger clone one base away. The chain combines TRBV7-2 with TRBJ2-6; D uncertain. V lost 5 bases and J 0 bases, leaving 17 bases between the germline ends. This CDR3 comprises 18 residues. Germline V CDR1 and CDR2: SGHTA, FQGNSA. CDR3 in DNA: TGTGCCAGCAGCCACATGAGTGGTGGGCGCTCTGGGGCCAACGTCCTGACTTTC. Translating it yields CASSHMSGGRSGANVLTF.

This chain joins TRBV4-3 and TRBJ1-6, with D uncertain. V lost 0 bases, J lost 3 bases, and 12 bases lay in between. The germline CDR1 and CDR2 sequences are LGHNA and YSLEER. There are 17 residues in the CDR3. The CDR3 loop reads CASSQDLAASYNSPLHF. The CDR3 DNA follows: TGCGCCAGCAGCCAAGATTTGGCAGCCAGCTATAATTCACCCCTCCACTTT.

The chain has TRBV3-1 and TRBJ2-5; 8 bases match TRBD2. With 2 bases clipped from V and 4 bases from J, the junction kept 9 bases outside the gene matches. The CDR3 covers 16 residues. The germline V gene has CDR1 LGHDT and CDR2 YNNKEL (reference sequence). CDR3 sequence: CASSQISGVSGETQYF. The CDR3, as DNA: TGTGCCAGCAGCCAAATTAGCGGGGTGAGCGGAGAGACCCAGTACTTC.

The chain couples TRBV24-1 to TRBJ1-5; D ambiguous. V gave up 3 bases and J gave up 5 bases, with 4 bases separating them. The CDR3 runs 12 residues. Germline assignment: CDR1 KGHDR and CDR2 SFDVKD. CDR3: CATSDMDQPQHF. The CDR3, as DNA: TGTGCCACCAGTGATATGGATCAGCCCCAGCATTTT.

V gene TRBV6-5 combines with J gene TRBJ1-5, with a tentative D call TRBD1 (5 bases). Trimming left V 3 bases short and J 6 bases short, with 15 bases between. The CDR3 contains 15 residues. Germline lookup yields CDR1 MNHEY and CDR2 SVGAGI. The CDR3 coding sequence is TGTGCCAGCAGTTATAGCGGGTCAGGGCTTCAGCCCCAGCATTTT. Its protein product is CASSYSGSGLQPQHF.

The table lists this clonotype with a few counts. This chain connects TRBV3-1 to TRBJ2-1; 9 positions agree with TRBD2. From germline, CDR1 is LGHDT and CDR2 YNNKEL (reference sequence). Trimming took 7 bases from V and 8 from J; bases not matched to a gene: 12. The CDR3 sequence is 15 residues long. The CDR3 region has the DNA TGTGCCAGCATCCTCCTCGCGGGGGGGCGTGATGAGCAGTTCTTC. Translated: CASILLAGGRDEQFF.

This chain connects TRBV6-6 to TRBJ2-3; D possibly uses TRBD1 or TRBD2 (5 bases each). Trimming pared 2 bases from V and 6 bases from J, leaving 12 bases between. Germline assignment: CDR1 MNHNY and CDR2 SVGAGI (reference sequence). The CDR3 sequence is 14 residues long. Written as DNA, the CDR3 is TGTGCCAGCAGTTACGGGGGAATTAGGGATACGCAGTATTTT. Encoded protein: CASSYGGIRDTQYF.

This sequence joins TRBV30 and TRBJ1-5; 7 positions match TRBD1. This CDR3 region has 16 residues. Losses at the gene ends were 4 bases for V and 2 bases for J; bases not matched to a gene: 11. The germline CDR1 and CDR2 sequences are GTSNPN and SVGIG (reference sequence). For the CDR3, the DNA is TGTGCCTGGACCAGACAGGGATTTTATGGCAATCAGCCCCAGCATTTT. Translation: CAWTRQGFYGNQPQHF.

This clonotype was recorded many times. This sequence joins TRBV6-5 and TRBJ2-7; tentative D call: TRBD1 (6 bases). CDR3 size: 15 residues. The germline V and J ends were trimmed by 4 bases and 2 bases, with 15 bases remaining between them. Germline lookup yields CDR1 MNHEY and CDR2 SVGAGI. This CDR3 reads CASSSLTGQTYEQYF. As DNA, the CDR3 is TGTGCCAGCAGTTCCCTGACAGGCCAGACCTACGAGCAGTACTTC.

The chain has TRBV11-2 and TRBJ2-3, with unresolved D. V lost 5 bases and J lost 5, with 23 bases in between. The CDR3 runs to 17 residues. The germline V gene encodes CDR1 SGHAT and CDR2 FQNNGV. CDR3 protein: CASSLRADLGSQDTQYF. The CDR3 nucleotides read TGTGCCAGCAGCCTCCGTGCGGATCTCGGGTCCCAAGATACGCAGTATTTT.

This clonotype has more than one count but fewer than ten. V and J are TRBV20-1 and TRBJ1-5, with D unresolved. This CDR3 comprises 16 residues. Germline CDR1 is DFQATT and CDR2 is SNEGSKA (reference sequence). Trimming took off 0 bases at V and 0 bases at J, with 12 bases between the two ends. CDR3 sequence reads: CSARDTARYSNQPQHF. The CDR3 region has the DNA TGCAGTGCTAGAGATACGGCGAGGTATAGCAATCAGCCCCAGCATTTT.

The chain uses TRBV11-2 and TRBJ2-3; 8 bases fit TRBD2. Germline V gene lookup returns CDR1 SGHAT and CDR2 FQNNGV. The CDR3 consists of 17 residues. Trimming removed 0 bases from V and 4 bases from J; junction bases left unmatched: 9. This chain's CDR3 is CASSLDPGGGGADTQYF. CDR3 nucleotide sequence: TGTGCCAGCAGCTTAGATCCCGGGGGGGGCGGGGCAGATACGCAGTATTTT. Full variable domain (outside the CDR3, taken from reference TRBV11-2 and TRBJ2-3): EAGVAQSPRYKIIEKRQSVAFWCNPISGHATLYWYQQILGQGPKLLIQFQNNGVVDDSQLPKDRFSAERLKGVDSTLKIQPAKLEDSAVYLCASSLDPGGGGADTQYFGPGTRLTVL.

V and J are TRBV7-2 and TRBJ2-7; D might be TRBD2 (5 bases). The J call may not be correct, given that the DNA end is closer to TRBJ2-5. The germline V gene has CDR1 SGHTA and CDR2 FQGNSA. This CDR3 region has 13 residues. The CDR3 protein is CASSVGVWETQYF. In nucleotides, the CDR3 is TGTGCCAGCAGCGTCGGGGTTTGGGAGACCCAGTACTTC.